A selection of T cell receptor beta chains follows, all from one sample in a study of shared T cell receptors in the human thymus. Sequencing was performed with immunoSEQ multiplex PCR; in TCRdb, only in-frame clones are kept and a portion is missing. The sample has some 640,000 clones; around 87% are singletons. This sample also appeared in a second study, on human thymus T cells.

The sequencing sample was made of thymocytes. These receptors all come from a boy under two years old with a congenital heart defect. CDR3s include the opening cysteine and the closing phenylalanine or tryptophan. D genes are given only for firm matches. Clone sizes are given selectively: once, few, many, or a class where the clone is expanded.

clone size,J gene,D gene,V gene,CDR3 DNA,CDR3 protein
few,TRBJ1-1,NA,TRBV7-2,TGTGCCAGCAGCTTGACGGGAACAACCCTTGAAGCTTTCTTT,CASSLTGTTLEAFF
NA,TRBJ2-5,TRBD2,TRBV9,TGTGCCAGCAGCGTGGGTCCAAATAGCGGGGGGCGATCGGGGACCCAGTACTTC,CASSVGPNSGGRSGTQYF
few,TRBJ2-3,NA,TRBV7-8,TGTGCCAGCAGCCGTTGGAGGGTAACCACAGATACGCAGTATTTT,CASSRWRVTTDTQYF
NA,TRBJ1-1,NA,TRBV28,TGTGCCAGCAGTTTCACGGGTGAAAACACTGAAGCTTTCTTT,CASSFTGENTEAFF
NA,TRBJ2-6,TRBD2,TRBV7-2,TGTGCCAGCAGCTTAGAGCGGGGCGATGGGGCCAACGTCCTGACTTTC,CASSLERGDGANVLTF
NA,TRBJ1-5,TRBD1,TRBV30,TGTGCCTGGAGTGTTGGGGGACAGGGGGGTTTTAATCAGCCCCAGCATTTT,CAWSVGGQGGFNQPQHF
NA,TRBJ1-2,NA,TRBV23-1,TGCGCCAGCAGTAATGACAAGAACTATGGCTACACCTTC,CASSNDKNYGYTF
once,TRBJ1-2,TRBD1,TRBV5-1,TGCGCCAGCAGCTTGGAAGGTCGGACAGGGGGCGCCTATGGCTACACCTTC,CASSLEGRTGGAYGYTF
once,TRBJ2-1,NA,TRBV11-2,TGTGCCAGCAGCTTCCAGGGGTTAGATGAGCAGTTCTTC,CASSFQGLDEQFF
NA,TRBJ2-3,TRBD2,TRBV4-3,TGCGCCAGCAGCCTCCTAACTAGCGGGGGAACAGATACGCAGTATTTT,CASSLLTSGGTDTQYF
few,TRBJ2-3,TRBD1,TRBV27,TGTGCCAGCAGTTCCTCCGGACAGGGGGCAACAGATACGCAGTATTTT,CASSSSGQGATDTQYF
NA,TRBJ1-2,TRBD1,TRBV9,TGTGCCAGCAGCGTGAGGACAGGGGATGGCTACACCTTC,CASSVRTGDGYTF
NA,TRBJ2-7,TRBD1,TRBV30,TGTGCCTGGAGCATCACAGGGGACGAGCAGTACTTC,CAWSITGDEQYF
NA,TRBJ2-3,TRBD2,TRBV6-1,TGTGCCACCGGGACTAGCGGGTCACGCACAGATACGCAGTATTTT,CATGTSGSRTDTQYF
NA,TRBJ2-3,TRBD2,TRBV4-1,TGCGCCAGCCGGACTAGCGGGGATGGCGAAGGTGTCACAGATACGCAGTATTTT,CASRTSGDGEGVTDTQYF
once,TRBJ1-1,NA,TRBV6-5,TGTGCCAGCATTAAAGATTATGACAAGACCACTGAAGCTTTCTTT,CASIKDYDKTTEAFF
NA,TRBJ2-7,TRBD1,TRBV7-9,TGTGCCAGCAGCTTCGGGACAGGGGGCAACTACGAGCAGTACTTC,CASSFGTGGNYEQYF
NA,TRBJ2-5,NA,TRBV6-5,TGTGCCAGCAGCTCACAGGGCCAAGAGACCCAGTACTTC,CASSSQGQETQYF
NA,TRBJ2-1,NA,TRBV19,TGTGCCAGTAGTCGGACGGAGGGCTACAATGAGCAGTTCTTC,CASSRTEGYNEQFF
NA,TRBJ1-2,NA,TRBV5-1,TGCGCCAGCAGCTTGGACGGAGACCTTAACTATGGCTACACCTTC,CASSLDGDLNYGYTF
NA,TRBJ1-2,TRBD1,TRBV5-4,TGTGCCAGCAGCGAGGGACAGACCCTAAGAGGCTACACCTTC,CASSEGQTLRGYTF
NA,TRBJ2-2,NA,TRBV6-1,TGTGCCAGCAGTGGGACCTACAGGGTCGCCGGGGAGCTGTTTTTT,CASSGTYRVAGELFF
NA,TRBJ1-1,NA,TRBV5-1,TGCGCCAGCAGCTTGGCCGGGGAAAGCGCGGATTTAGAAGCTTTCTTT,CASSLAGESADLEAFF
NA,TRBJ2-4,NA,TRBV30,TGTGCCTGGAGTGCTAGCTCCAGAGGTAACATTCAGTACTTC,CAWSASSRGNIQYF
NA,TRBJ2-7,TRBD1,TRBV25-1,TGTGCCAGCAGTACGGGACAGGGGGCCTACGAGCAGTACTTC,CASSTGQGAYEQYF
NA,TRBJ2-5,NA,TRBV5-4,TGTGCCAGCAGCTTGACAGGGTACCAAGAGACCCAGTACTTC,CASSLTGYQETQYF
NA,TRBJ2-1,TRBD2,TRBV18,TGTGCCAGCTCACCACGGGCGGGAGTAGTGACATACAATGAGCAGTTCTTC,CASSPRAGVVTYNEQFF
NA,TRBJ2-7,TRBD2,TRBV12-5,TGTGCTAGTGGCTTGCAACTTCCGGCGGGAGTACAGGACGAGCAGTACTTC,CASGLQLPAGVQDEQYF
once,TRBJ1-3,TRBD1,TRBV7-2,TGTGCCAGCAGCTTAGCACCGGACAGGGAGGGAAACACCATATATTTT,CASSLAPDREGNTIYF
few,TRBJ1-4,TRBD1,TRBV14,TGTGCCAGCAGCCCGAGGGGGCGGAGTGAAAAACTGTTTTTT,CASSPRGRSEKLFF
NA,TRBJ2-4,NA,TRBV4-3,TGCGCCAGCAGCCAAGTGAGGGGGAACATTCAGTACTTC,CASSQVRGNIQYF
NA,TRBJ1-2,TRBD1,TRBV28,TGTGCCAGCAGTCCACGTAGGACAGGGGAGGGCTACACCTTC,CASSPRRTGEGYTF
NA,TRBJ2-2,TRBD2,TRBV5-1,TGCGCCAGCAGCTTGCGGTCGACTAGCGGGAGGAAGGGGACCGGGGAGCTGTTTTTT,CASSLRSTSGRKGTGELFF
NA,TRBJ1-2,NA,TRBV30,TGTGCCTGGAGCGTAACGGGGGGAGGCTACACCTTC,CAWSVTGGGYTF
few,TRBJ1-5,NA,TRBV19,TGTGCCAGTAGTACAGACTATAGCAATCAGCCCCAGCATTTT,CASSTDYSNQPQHF
NA,TRBJ1-2,TRBD1,TRBV6-5,TGTGCCAGTTCCGGGACAGAGATTAACTATGGCTACACCTTC,CASSGTEINYGYTF
NA,TRBJ2-2,TRBD2,TRBV4-1,TGCGCCAGCAGCCCTCTATTAGGGCCGGGGGGTCTCGACACCGGGGAGCTGTTTTTT,CASSPLLGPGGLDTGELFF
NA,TRBJ2-1,NA,TRBV9,TGTGCCAGCAGCGTAGAGTGTGCTAGCCTCCCTCCGAATGAGCAGTTCTTC,CASSVECASLPPNEQFF
NA,TRBJ2-1,TRBD2,TRBV7-2,TGTGCCAGCAGCCAGGGACTAGTCACACAAAATGAGCAGTTCTTC,CASSQGLVTQNEQFF
NA,TRBJ2-2,TRBD1,TRBV6-1,TGTGCCAGCCGAGGTTGGACAGGGGGCCCCGGGGAGCTGTTTTTT,CASRGWTGGPGELFF
NA,TRBJ1-1,TRBD1,TRBV14,TGTGCCAGCAGGCAAACGCCGGGACAGGGTATTACTGAAGCTTTCTTT,CASRQTPGQGITEAFF
few,TRBJ2-4,NA,TRBV28,TGTGCCAGCAGTTTCGACAGGGGAGGGGACATTCAGTACTTC,CASSFDRGGDIQYF
few,TRBJ2-1,TRBD2,TRBV9,TGTGCCAGCAGCACCAAAACGGAGGGGACTAGCGGGAGTCCCGACAATGAGCAGTTCTTC,CASSTKTEGTSGSPDNEQFF
NA,TRBJ1-1,NA,TRBV4-1,TGCGCCAGCAGCCAAGACCGGGGAATGAACACTGAAGCTTTCTTT,CASSQDRGMNTEAFF
NA,TRBJ1-5,TRBD1,TRBV5-8,TGTGCCAGCAGCCCGGACAGGGTTCCTCATAGCAATCAGCCCCAGCATTTT,CASSPDRVPHSNQPQHF
NA,TRBJ2-3,NA,TRBV14,TGTGCCAGCAGCCCGAAGCCTAACACAGATACGCAGTATTTT,CASSPKPNTDTQYF
NA,TRBJ1-2,NA,TRBV4-2,TGTGCCAGCAGCACAGGCGGGGACGGGGGCTATGGCTACACCTTC,CASSTGGDGGYGYTF
NA,TRBJ1-2,TRBD1,TRBV5-1,TGCGCCAGCAGCTTCCTTCCAGGGGGTGAAGGGCTCGCCTATGGCTACACCTTC,CASSFLPGGEGLAYGYTF
few,TRBJ2-1,TRBD2,TRBV6-1,TGTGCCAGCAGGCGGCGGGGGTCCTACAATGAGCAGTTCTTC,CASRRRGSYNEQFF
NA,TRBJ2-4,NA,TRBV15,TGTGCCACTGGCGACTTGGGAGAAAACATTCAGTACTTC,CATGDLGENIQYF
NA,TRBJ2-1,NA,TRBV5-1,TGCGCCAGCAGCGTTAGCGGCAGCTCCTACAATGAGCAGTTCTTC,CASSVSGSSYNEQFF
NA,TRBJ1-6,NA,TRBV4-2,TGTGCCAGCAGCCAAGCCAGAGGCAGCTCCTATAATTCACCCCTCCACTTT,CASSQARGSSYNSPLHF
NA,TRBJ1-1,NA,TRBV5-6,TGTGCCAGCAGCTTGGTAGGTGGGACAAGGTTCACTGAAGCTTTCTTT,CASSLVGGTRFTEAFF